Presented here are 25 T cell receptor beta chains from one specimen sequenced in a study of blood T cells in healthy people across ages. A second PCR of 7 to 11 cycles used a sample-barcoded 5' primer and a J-beta primer mix. TCRdb processed the 5' RACE reads anew with MiXCR; each CDR3 protein has one entry. The profile covers roughly 680,000 distinct CDR3 sequences, with more than 40% appearing a single time and roughly 34% taken by the ten largest. Sequences were obtained from blood. The receptor set was obtained from a woman aged 60-75 years in good health.

This clonotype was detected many times. This sequence joins TRBV10-3 and TRBJ1-2; D may be TRBD1 (5 bases). V lost 0 bases and J 4 bases, leaving 12 bases between the germline ends. The CDR3 loop spans 15 amino acids. From germline, CDR1 is ENHRY and CDR2 SYGVKD. In DNA, the CDR3 is TGTGCCATCAGTGAGTCAAATCTAGGGGCCTATGGCTACACCTTC. It translates to CAISESNLGAYGYTF.

The rearrangement uses TRBV20-1 and TRBJ1-2; maybe TRBD1 (5 bases). The CDR3 sequence is 15 residues long. In germline, CDR1 is DFQATT, CDR2 SNEGSKA (reference sequence). The V gene lost 0 bases and the J gene lost 5 bases, with 16 bases spanning the gap. CDR3 coding DNA: TGCAGTGCTAGAGATGTCAGGGCATGGGGGTATGGCTACACCTTC. Its translation is CSARDVRAWGYGYTF.

The chain uses TRBV6-2 or TRBV6-3 and TRBJ1-1; D is perhaps TRBD1 (6 bases). The CDR3 is 18 amino acids. Germline CDR1 is MNHEY and CDR2 is SVGEGT. V lost 2 bases, J lost 0 bases, and 19 bases lay in between. The CDR3 spells CASSYNDRSRVMNTEAFF. In DNA form, the CDR3 reads TGTGCCAGCAGTTACAATGACAGGTCTCGCGTCATGAACACTGAAGCTTTCTTT.

This clonotype was seen more than once but under ten times. The rearrangement links TRBV20-1 to TRBJ2-3; D may be TRBD2 (6 bases). Trimming took 1 base from V and 2 from J, leaving 16 bases between them. The CDR3 spans 16 residues. Germline V gene sequence: CDR1 DFQATT, CDR2 SNEGSKA (reference sequence). In nucleotides, the CDR3 is TGCAGTGCTAGAGTTGCGACTAGAGTGCACACAGATACGCAGTATTTT. Protein product: CSARVATRVHTDTQYF.

The rearrangement joins TRBV20-1 to TRBJ1-2, with D possibly TRBD1 on 5 matching bases. CDR1 and CDR2 from the germline V gene are DFQATT and SNEGSKA (reference sequence). The CDR3 is 13 residues long. CDR3 nucleotides: TGCAGCGGGGTGGGGGACCTATTCTATGGCTACACCTTC. Translating gives CSGVGDLFYGYTF.

The chain recombines TRBV7-2 with TRBJ2-5; maybe TRBD1 (7 bases). With 5 bases removed from V and 11 bases from J, the gap between germline ends came to 27 bases. Germline V gene data show CDR1 as SGHTA and CDR2 as FQGNSA. This CDR3 contains 16 residues. The CDR3 sequence: CASSLWRGRVNNEQYF. CDR3 nucleotide sequence: TGTGCCAGCAGCCTCTGGAGGGGGCGGGTAAACAATGAGCAGTACTTC.

The chain combines TRBV7-9 with TRBJ2-3, with D possibly TRBD2 on 6 matching bases. Trimming removed 4 bases at V and 3 bases at J, with 17 bases between. Per germline, CDR1 SEHNR and CDR2 FQNEAQ (reference sequence). This CDR3 region has 16 residues. CDR3 coding DNA: TGTGCCAGCAGCTCGCCCCCGGGAGTGGGAACAGATACGCAGTATTTT. Translated, it gives CASSSPPGVGTDTQYF.

V is TRBV20-1 and J is TRBJ1-2; D perhaps matches TRBD1 (6 bases). Germline V gene data show CDR1 as DFQATT and CDR2 as SNEGSKA (reference sequence). The V and J ends lost 2 bases and 3 bases respectively, with 19 bases between them. This CDR3 region has 16 residues. The DNA for the CDR3 is TGCAGTGCTAGACCACTACAGGGATTAAGGGACTATGGCTACACCTTC. It translates to CSARPLQGLRDYGYTF.

This clonotype has a count of ten or more. This sequence joins TRBV12-3 or TRBV12-4 and TRBJ2-5; 7 bases match TRBD2. There are 16 residues in the CDR3. The V segment lost 1 base and the J segment 4 bases; nucleotides outside the gene matches: 9. CDR3 amino acids: CASSLEGGSWVETQYF. In nucleotides, the CDR3 is TGTGCCAGCAGTTTAGAAGGCGGGAGCTGGGTAGAGACCCAGTACTTC.

V and J are TRBV2 and TRBJ2-1; D gene unclear. The CDR3 is 17 amino acids. V was pared by 2 bases and J by 0 bases, with 14 bases between. From germline, CDR1 is SNHLY and CDR2 FYNNEI. This CDR3 is CASSELPRSSSYNEQFF. In DNA form, the CDR3 reads TGTGCCAGCAGTGAACTGCCCAGGTCGAGCTCCTACAATGAGCAGTTCTTC.

This clonotype was counted between two and nine times. The chain recombines TRBV7-2 with TRBJ2-7; 7 bases are a match to TRBD2. The CDR3 is 18 amino acids. J was trimmed by 4 bases and V by 1 base; bases with no gene match: 16. Germline-derived CDR1 and CDR2 are SGHTA and FQGNSA. The CDR3 sequence: CASSLVYGLVVSGYEQYF. The DNA for the CDR3 is TGTGCCAGCAGCTTAGTCTACGGACTAGTAGTTTCAGGGTACGAGCAGTACTTC.

Of note for this clonotype: At one of its ends the junction is not consistent with the germline gene, which may arise from a read error. V usage is TRBV3-1 and J usage is TRBJ2-5, with D perhaps matching TRBD2 (5 bases). The end of the DNA fits TRBJ2-7 better, so the J call may be wrong. The CDR3 length is 13 residues. The V gene's germline CDR1 is LGHDT and CDR2 YNNKEL (reference sequence). The CDR3 loop reads CVSSQGAGNEQYF. In nucleotides, the CDR3 is TGTGTCAGCAGCCAAGGTGCCGGGAACGAGCAGTACTTC.

The table lists this clonotype with many counts. This chain uses TRBV7-2 with TRBJ2-3; 10 nucleotides align to TRBD2. J was trimmed by 4 bases and V by 3 bases; bases with no gene match: 10. The CDR3 contains 17 residues. Germline V gene lookup returns CDR1 SGHTA and CDR2 FQGNSA. The CDR3 region is CASSFPKFSGRSDTQYF. CDR3 in DNA: TGTGCCAGCAGCTTTCCCAAGTTTAGCGGGAGGTCAGATACGCAGTATTTT.

V and J are TRBV29-1 and TRBJ2-7; TRBD1 is a possible D gene (6 bases). CDR3 length: 12 residues. V lost 5 bases and J 4 bases, leaving 12 bases between the germline ends. Germline V gives CDR1 SQVTM, CDR2 ANQGSEA. The CDR3 region has the DNA TGCAGCGTTTCCCGGGACACTTACGAGCAGTACTTC. Residues: CSVSRDTYEQYF.

This chain uses TRBV20-1 with TRBJ2-1; no clear D gene. V gave up 1 base and J gave up 12 bases, with 16 bases separating them. Per the germline V gene, CDR1 is DFQATT and CDR2 is SNEGSKA (reference sequence). The CDR3 totals 13 residues. The CDR3 here is CSARVPPLPRQFF. As DNA, the CDR3 is TGCAGTGCTAGAGTACCCCCGCTCCCCCGGCAGTTCTTC.

The chain is built from TRBV7-7 and TRBJ2-5, with D tentatively TRBD1 (5 bases). V was shortened by 2 bases and J by 2 bases, with 12 bases between the two germline ends. The germline CDR1 and CDR2 sequences are SSHAT and FNYEAQ (reference sequence). CDR3 length: 15 residues. CDR3 residues: CASSLSPGRQETQYF. The CDR3 nucleotides read TGTGCCAGCAGCTTATCCCCAGGGCGGCAAGAGACCCAGTACTTC.

This chain connects TRBV27 to TRBJ2-1; 11 nucleotides align to TRBD2. V gave up 8 bases and J gave up 7 bases; unmatched junction bases: 7. The CDR3 is made up of 14 amino acids. CDR1 and CDR2 from the germline V gene are MNHEY and SMNVEV (reference sequence). Written as DNA, the CDR3 is TGTGCCAGCCCTACTAGCGGGAGTAGGAATGAGCAGTTCTTC. This gives the protein CASPTSGSRNEQFF.

This clonotype was observed a single time. The CDR3 coding sequence is TGTGCCAGCAGTGCGGCGGGACTAGGCTACGAGCAGTACTTC. It codes for CASSAAGLGYEQYF. The J gene is TRBJ2-7, the V gene TRBV27; TRBD2 matches at 8 bases. From germline, CDR1 is MNHEY and CDR2 SMNVEV (reference sequence). The CDR3 is made up of 14 amino acids. Trimming took 5 bases from V and 3 from J; bases not matched to a gene: 6.

V usage is TRBV7-2 and J usage is TRBJ2-7, with TRBD2 matching over 14 bases. This CDR3 has 16 residues. Germline CDR1 is SGHTA and CDR2 is FQGNSA. V lost 6 bases, J lost 2 bases, and 6 bases stayed unmatched. The CDR3 DNA follows: TGTGCCAGCAGGCCCGGACTAGCGGGAGGAGCCTACGAGCAGTACTTC. This gives the protein CASRPGLAGGAYEQYF.

This chain uses TRBV6-2 or TRBV6-3 with TRBJ1-2, with D uncertain. Germline V gives CDR1 MNHEY, CDR2 SVGEGT. V gave up 8 bases and J gave up 2 bases, with 9 bases separating them. This CDR3 is 12 amino acids long. In DNA, the CDR3 is TGTGCCAGCGGCCAGTGGAACTATGGCTACACCTTC. Its translation is CASGQWNYGYTF.

This clonotype was observed many times. V usage is TRBV27 and J usage is TRBJ2-7; D might be TRBD1 (5 bases). Germline V CDR1 and CDR2: MNHEY, SMNVEV (reference sequence). CDR3 size: 14 residues. Deletions cut 5 bases from V and 1 base from J, with 12 bases between. The CDR3 DNA reads TGTGCCAGCAGTCCTCCCGACAGTTCCTACGAGCAGTACTTC. Translated: CASSPPDSSYEQYF.

As to this clonotype: One end of the junction varies from germline; a read error may be responsible. The gene calls are TRBV4-1 and TRBJ2-5; 8 bases align to TRBD1. Germline values: CDR1 MGHRA, CDR2 YSYEKL. The CDR3 is 15 residues long. The CDR3, as DNA: TGCGCCAGCAGCCAAATGGACAGGGTCCAAGAGACCCTGTACTTC. It specifies CASSQMDRVQETLYF.

The sample holds a few counts of this clonotype. DNA for the CDR3: TGCAGTGCTAGGGTACAGGGGAAGTCATACAATGAGCAGTTCTTC. It translates to CSARVQGKSYNEQFF. The V call is TRBV20-1, the J call TRBJ2-1; 7 nucleotides match TRBD1. This CDR3 spans 15 amino acids. Losses at the gene ends were 3 bases for V and 4 bases for J; bases not matched to a gene: 9. Germline V gene data show CDR1 as DFQATT and CDR2 as SNEGSKA (reference sequence).

The chain recombines TRBV5-6 with TRBJ1-5; 10 bases are a match to TRBD1. This CDR3 has 12 residues. V lost 3 bases to trimming and J lost 13 bases; unmatched junction nucleotides: 4. Germline CDR1 and CDR2: SGHDT and YYEEEE. CDR3 DNA sequence: TGTGCCAGCAGCTATCGACAGGGGGCACAGCATTTT. Translating gives CASSYRQGAQHF.

The chain carries TRBV28 and TRBJ1-6; 9 bases are a match to TRBD1. This CDR3 spans 17 amino acids. Germline loops: CDR1 MDHEN, CDR2 SYDVKM. V lost 5 bases and J lost 7; bases outside the gene matches: 12. This CDR3 reads CASSTLTGGGLNSPLHF. The CDR3 coding sequence is TGTGCCAGCAGTACCCTGACAGGGGGGGGTTTAAATTCACCCCTCCACTTT.